The following is a T cell receptor (beta chain) sequence with its context. The data were produced by immunoSEQ multiplex PCR, yet TCRdb's version contains in-frame clones alone and is incomplete. Here the sample spans about 200,000 clones, 89% being singletons. Residents of about two dozen US areas, aged roughly 18 to 90 years, made up the participants. Cohort 3 recovery required two negative PCRs, clearance, or symptom resolution. This record comes from a study of blood T cell repertoires in COVID-19. V lost 1 base and J 5 bases, leaving 6 bases between the germline ends. The CDR3 has 14 residues. Germline CDR1 LNHDA, CDR2 SQIVND (reference sequence).

This sequence was found in a woman between 18 and 30 years old who had recovered from COVID-19. The J gene is TRBJ1-6, the V gene TRBV19; D not certain. The material sequenced was PBMCs or T cells enriched from blood (not recorded which). CDR3 protein: CASSIVSDNSPLHF. The CDR3 nucleotides are TGTGCCAGTAGTATAGTGTCAGATAATTCACCCCTCCACTTT. The full variable domain, with the rest looked up from reference TRBV19 and TRBJ1-6, is DGGITQSPKYLFRKEGQNVTLSCEQNLNHDAMYWYRQDPGQGLRLIYYSQIVNDFQKGDIAEGYSVSREKKESFPLTVTSAQKNPTAFYLCASSIVSDNSPLHFGNGTRLTVT.